One and the same sample provided the 5 T cell receptor beta chains below, sequenced in a study of shared clonotypes between healthy human individuals (TCRdb year 2020). Library preparation was by the immunoSEQ multiplex PCR assay. Entries here come from immuneACCESS through TCRdb and include only in-frame sequences with V and J called. Some clones fail to appear in such tables; in the studies checked, an unresolved V gene covers under half of the shortfall, and the cause of the remainder is unknown. Across this sample there are some 740,000 clones, with 80% to 95% seen only once. 24% of the sample is held by the ten biggest clonotypes. CD8 naive samples were obtained by positive selection for CCR7 among CD45RO-negative cells, yielding a CD45RA+CCR7+ population from which TemRA cells were excluded. The sample consisted of naive CD8+ T cells sorted from blood. The cell subset or site tag for this specimen amounts to: CD45RA+CCR7+. These receptors all come from a man between 25 and 39 years old in good health.

The chain links TRBV9 to TRBJ2-1; no clear D. This CDR3 comprises 14 residues. Germline V gene sequence: CDR1 SGDLS, CDR2 YYNGEE. The V gene lost 0 bases and the J gene lost 4 bases, with 8 bases spanning the gap. The DNA for the CDR3 is TGTGCCAGCAGCGTAGTTTCTAGGTACAATGAGCAGTTCTTC. This sequence encodes CASSVVSRYNEQFF.

The rearrangement joins TRBV29-1 to TRBJ2-7, with D possibly being TRBD1 (6 bases). The ends were cut back, 5 bases at V and 4 bases at J, with 12 bases in the middle. Germline V gives CDR1 SQVTM, CDR2 ANQGSEA. CDR3 size: 12 residues. CDR3 sequence reads: CSVSTGNYEQYF. DNA for the CDR3: TGCAGCGTTAGTACAGGGAATTACGAGCAGTACTTC.

The chain links TRBV9 to TRBJ1-1; a weak D match, TRBD1 (5 bases). The CDR3 is 14 amino acids. The germline CDR1 and CDR2 sequences are SGDLS and YYNGEE. V was trimmed by 0 bases and J by 3 bases, leaving 9 bases between them. For the CDR3, the DNA is TGTGCCAGCAGCGTAGTAGGGGCCGACACTGAAGCTTTCTTT. Its translation: CASSVVGADTEAFF.

A single count supports this clone. The rearrangement joins TRBV15 to TRBJ2-7; D not resolved. CDR3 size: 13 residues. V lost 4 bases, J lost 2 bases, and 9 bases lay in between. The V gene's germline CDR1 is LNHNV and CDR2 YYDKDF (reference sequence). Written as DNA, the CDR3 is TGTGCCACCAGCACGTCAAGCACCTACGAGCAGTACTTC. Translation gives CATSTSSTYEQYF.

CDR3 sequence: CASSLAPTERDRTDTQYF. The CDR3 DNA reads as TGTGCCAGCAGCTTAGCGCCTACTGAGCGGGATCGGACAGATACGCAGTATTTT. This sequence joins TRBV7-8 and TRBJ2-3, with TRBD2 matching 7 bases. The CDR3 extends over 18 amino acids. The trim removed 0 bases at V and 3 bases at J, leaving 12 bases unmatched. CDR1 SGHVS and CDR2 FQNEAQ come from the germline V gene.